This T cell receptor beta chain was observed in a study of regulatory T cells in long-lasting Graves disease (dated by TCRdb to the early 2020s). A note on the overall study: Persistent Graves' disease was defined as persistently positive TSH receptor autoantibodies together with antithyroid drug treatment for over 5 years. Persistent Graves' disease patients were compared with newly diagnosed Graves' disease patients by peripheral blood TCR sequencing and RNA sequencing. The study was conducted in China and was registered as a clinical trial. A total of around 35 samples were covered by TCR sequencing, comprising around 13 persistent and 20 or so newly diagnosed Graves' disease patients. On average, persistent Graves' disease patients in the clinical cohort had been on antithyroid drugs for about 10.3 years. What the authors observed across the whole study: As a limitation, the authors acknowledged that the small sample size may reduce accuracy. Preferential use of TRBV28, TRBJ1-2 and TRBJ2-5 was observed in persistent disease, whereas TRBV20-1 and TRBJ2-1 were favored in newly diagnosed disease. Compared with newly diagnosed patients, persistent Graves' disease patients had lower TCR Shannon entropy and fewer highly expanded clones, which suggests clonal expansion. Peripheral blood alone was examined, since thyroid tissue, which constituted the primary lesion, could not be accessed. Only the TCR beta chain was sequenced and analyzed. Persistent patients shared more public clonotypes among themselves (more than 2,500) than newly diagnosed patients did (over 900).

As for this clonotype: The antigen it binds to is not known. No base-level quality is on record; no much larger clone is a single base apart.

From the cysteine up to the phenylalanine, the CDR3 has a length of 15 residues. This entry keeps only the CDR3 DNA: 45 bases, framed from base 1. The germline V gene (reference sequence) yields LGHDT for CDR1 and YNNKEL for CDR2. V trim: 4 bases; J trim: 8 bases; unmatched bases: 9. The library was prepared using multiplex PCR. Sequencer: Illumina HiSeq 4000. iRepertoire HTBI primers and Arm-PCR amplification of CDR3 regions were used to construct TCR beta libraries. Before sequencing, the PCR products went through gel purification. In the authors' own workflow: A total of fewer than 65 TRBV and approximately 13 TRBJ segments were identified across samples and were used for gene usage analysis of CDR3 amino acid clonotypes. COPE and FqMerger were used to merge filtered high-quality paired reads into contigs. BLAST was used to align contigs to the IMGT TRBV, TRBD and TRBJ reference genes, and CDR3 was defined following IMGT. Clonotypes above 0.1% frequency were classified as highly expanded clones. Repertoire diversity was measured by Shannon entropy, and V-J evenness by the Gini coefficient. Public clonotypes were defined as clonotypes shared by more than one individual. Clones were called with MiXCR by TCRdb after fastp trimmed the public reads at Q25, and only in-frame beta chains were retained. Entries that share a CDR3 protein sequence are merged under the most common genes and DNA. The V and J calls follow TCRdb's processing rather than the paper's. This sample is represented by approximately 690,000 distinct CDR3 sequences; around 30% of them were singletons. Clones ranked in the top ten supply about two fifths of the sample.

The time point label for this specimen denotes: persistent/refractory GD, antithyroid drugs over 5 years with positive TRAb. RNA was extracted from PBMCs in TRIzol for both TCR sequencing and RNA sequencing. The diagnosis of Graves' disease followed American Thyroid Association guidelines. Patients for the study were recruited at an endocrinology department in Xi'an, China. From each patient, approximately 9.9 milliliters of peripheral blood was collected into an EDTA anticoagulant tube. Ficoll Paque Plus density gradient separation was used to isolate PBMCs, and no further T cell sorting was performed. An Agilent 2100 Bioanalyzer and agarose gel were used to check RNA quality, and a NanoDrop 2000 was used to measure RNA concentration.

The TCR was taken from a female donor with Graves disease. This sample comprised peripheral blood mononuclear cells (PBMCs), obtained when the disease was refractory, from a patient treated with antithyroid drugs. The chain is assembled from TRBV3-1 and TRBJ1-4, with TRBD1 matching 8 junction bases. The nucleotides are TGTGCCAGCAGCCGTGCGACAGGGGTCGGGGAAAAACTGTTTTTT. This translates into CASSRATGVGEKLFF.